This TCR beta chain was sequenced in a study of Ad26.COV2.S vaccination and SARS-CoV-2 variants. Treatment here: roughly 19 received Ad26.COV2.S at low or high dose, single or two shots; 5 received placebo; per-sample allocation not given. On day 63 after the first injection, vaccine and placebo recipients gave samples. In germline, CDR1 is SGHTA, CDR2 FQGNSA. V was clipped by 5 bases and J by 1 base, with 11 bases between them. This CDR3 contains 15 residues. TCRdb's table, derived via immunoSEQ multiplex PCR, lists solely in-frame clones and lacks some. The table includes 400,000 to 500,000 clones, roughly 89% detected once.

The receptor comes from a person between 18 and 65 years old who received the Ad26.COV2.S COVID-19 vaccine or a placebo. The chain combines TRBV7-2 with TRBJ2-2; D is perhaps TRBD2 (6 bases). The sequenced sample was peripheral blood, obtained in a trial of Ad26.COV2.S vaccine versus placebo. This CDR3 reads CASSLKAGNTGELFF. CDR3 DNA sequence: TGTGCCAGCAGCCTTAAAGCGGGGAACACCGGGGAGCTGTTTTTT.